These T cell receptor beta chains were read from a single sample in a study of cytomegalovirus exposure and HLA in healthy donors. Produced via immunoSEQ multiplex PCR; TCRdb's table is partial and in-frame only. Here the sample spans about 160,000 clones, roughly 77% being singletons. The specimen sequenced was PBMCs. All receptors derive from a human donor in good health. Both conserved end residues are trimmed from each CDR3. Rows give clone size only sometimes, using once, few, many, or a class for an expanded clone.

J gene,clone size,V gene,CDR3 protein
TRBJ1-3,few,TRBV7-2,ASSLVIGNTIY
TRBJ2-2,once,TRBV11-2,ASSFTPGELF
TRBJ1-4,-,TRBV11-3,ASSSLGRDEKLF
TRBJ2-2,-,TRBV25-1,ASSGEQGATGELF
TRBJ2-1,-,TRBV7-2,ASSLFQRENNEQF
TRBJ2-5,few,TRBV6-4,ASSELAGGKETQY
TRBJ2-7,-,TRBV14,ASSQAGTVNEQY
TRBJ2-7,-,TRBV9,ASSGPTSGTSEQY
TRBJ2-3,-,TRBV5-1,ASSLELAGNTDTQY
TRBJ1-1,-,TRBV19,ASKEEGDVNTEAF
TRBJ2-7,-,TRBV4-1,ASSLGTAAGVTYEQY
TRBJ2-5,few,TRBV6-1,ASSDPYTGTRETQY
TRBJ2-7,-,TRBV5-6,ASSTQGGQGSHEQY
TRBJ1-5,-,TRBV28,ASSSQAGLHGNQPQH
TRBJ2-7,-,TRBV5-6,ASSLVERSPYEQY
TRBJ1-2,-,TRBV27,ASPRQVFT
TRBJ1-5,-,TRBV6-6,ASSYEGGNQPQH
TRBJ1-6,-,TRBV19,ASSTYRVIPRNSPLH
TRBJ1-2,-,TRBV20-1,SAQGTGGYT
TRBJ2-4,-,TRBV7-2,ASSRPQGREGKNIQY
TRBJ1-2,-,TRBV6-1,ASSDRGGDGGYT
TRBJ2-2,few,TRBV28,ASSRHGLANTGELF